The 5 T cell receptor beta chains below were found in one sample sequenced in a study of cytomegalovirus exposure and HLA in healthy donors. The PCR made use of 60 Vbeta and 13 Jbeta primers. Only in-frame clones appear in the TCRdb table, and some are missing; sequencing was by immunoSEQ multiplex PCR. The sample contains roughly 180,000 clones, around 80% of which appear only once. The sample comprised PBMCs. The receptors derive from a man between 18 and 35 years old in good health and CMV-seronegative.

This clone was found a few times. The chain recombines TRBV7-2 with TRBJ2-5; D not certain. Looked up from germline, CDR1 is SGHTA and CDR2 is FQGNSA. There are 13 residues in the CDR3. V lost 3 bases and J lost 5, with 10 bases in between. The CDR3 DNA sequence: TGTGCCAGCAGCTTCCGTCGTGGCGAGACCCAGTACTTC. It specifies CASSFRRGETQYF.

CDR3 region: CASGQTANTEAFF. Here the CDR3 DNA reads TGTGCCAGCGGACAGACAGCGAACACTGAAGCTTTCTTT. The chain combines TRBV6-5 with TRBJ1-1, with D possibly matching TRBD1 (6 bases). Germline CDR1 reads MNHEY; CDR2 reads SVGAGI. The length of the CDR3 is 13 residues. V shed 8 bases and J shed 1 base, with 11 bases lying between them.

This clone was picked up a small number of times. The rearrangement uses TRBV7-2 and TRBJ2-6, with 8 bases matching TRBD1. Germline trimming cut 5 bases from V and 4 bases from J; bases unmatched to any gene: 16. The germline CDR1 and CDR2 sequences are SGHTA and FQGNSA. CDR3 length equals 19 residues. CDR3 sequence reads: CASSPDTRGQRGGANVLTF. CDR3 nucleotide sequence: TGTGCCAGCAGCCCCGACACCAGGGGGCAAAGGGGGGGGGCCAACGTCCTGACTTTC.

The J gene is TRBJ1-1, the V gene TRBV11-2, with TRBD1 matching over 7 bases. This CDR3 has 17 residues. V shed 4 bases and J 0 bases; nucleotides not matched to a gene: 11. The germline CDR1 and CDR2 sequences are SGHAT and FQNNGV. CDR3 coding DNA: TGTGCCAGCAGCTCCGTAAGCCAGACAGGGATGAACACTGAAGCTTTCTTT. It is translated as CASSSVSQTGMNTEAFF.

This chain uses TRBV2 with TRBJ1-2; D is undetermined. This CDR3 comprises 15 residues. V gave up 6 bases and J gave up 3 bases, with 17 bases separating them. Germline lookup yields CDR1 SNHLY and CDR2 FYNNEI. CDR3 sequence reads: CASSLAPAMDYGYTF. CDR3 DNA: TGTGCCAGCAGCTTAGCGCCGGCGATGGACTATGGCTACACCTTC.